The 11 T cell receptor beta chains given below trace back to one sample, sequenced in a study of beta chain features in type 1 diabetes. No antigens are known for them. All of the isolated RNA was reverse transcribed, so expressed TCRB transcripts were sequenced. Assay used: immunoSEQ multiplex PCR; TCRdb lists only in-frame clones, some missing. Of under 150,000 clones in the sample, 9% were seen once. Study-wide points: Moderately but significantly shorter TCRB CDR3s were found in Type 1 diabetes patients in all four CD4+ subsets.

The specimen was central memory CD4+ T cells from blood. The receptor set was obtained from a man aged 30-40 years with type 1 diabetes.

This clone was counted only a few times. This chain joins TRBV5-4 and TRBJ2-1, with 8 bases fitting TRBD1. CDR1 is SGHNT, CDR2 YYREEE, per germline (reference sequence). The junction had 11 bases not matched to a gene; V was cut back by 4 bases and J by 8 bases. This CDR3 comprises 15 residues. CDR3 loop: CASSPRQGALDEQFF. As DNA, the CDR3 is TGTGCCAGCAGCCCTAGGCAGGGGGCCTTGGATGAGCAGTTCTTC.

This clone occurred many times. The chain combines TRBV7-2 with TRBJ1-1; D gene uncertain. The V gene's germline CDR1 is SGHTA and CDR2 FQGNSA. The CDR3 covers 12 residues. Trimming took 3 bases from V and 2 from J, leaving 4 bases between them. In nucleotides, the CDR3 is TGTGCCAGCAGCTTTTATAACACTGAAGCTTTCTTT. Protein: CASSFYNTEAFF.

Many counts were recorded for this clone. This chain joins TRBV9 and TRBJ1-1; no firm D call. The ends were cut back, 2 bases at V and 5 bases at J, with 16 bases in the middle. The CDR3 has 15 amino acids. Germline V gives CDR1 SGDLS, CDR2 YYNGEE. CDR3 sequence (DNA): TGTGCCAGCAGCGTGAGTGTCGGAGGTGGGACTGAAGCTTTCTTT. Its translation: CASSVSVGGGTEAFF.

This clone was detected a few times. The CDR3 loop reads CASIKSGGEQFF. For the CDR3, the DNA is TGTGCCAGCATAAAGTCCGGCGGGGAGCAGTTCTTC. The chain recombines TRBV2 with TRBJ2-1; D may be TRBD2 (5 bases). The CDR3 is 12 residues long. Germline assignment: CDR1 SNHLY and CDR2 FYNNEI. Trimming took off 7 bases at V and 10 bases at J, with 14 bases between the two ends.

This clone was counted a few times. The V call is TRBV7-2, the J call TRBJ1-5; TRBD1 is a possible D gene (6 bases). The ends were cut back, 3 bases at V and 4 bases at J, with 7 bases in the middle. Per the germline V gene, CDR1 is SGHTA and CDR2 is FQGNSA. The CDR3 runs 13 residues. In nucleotides, the CDR3 is TGTGCCAGCAGCTTCGGACAGAATCAGCCCCAGCATTTT. Protein: CASSFGQNQPQHF.

The gene calls are TRBV9 and TRBJ2-5; 10 bases match TRBD1. There are 15 residues in the CDR3. Germline values: CDR1 SGDLS, CDR2 YYNGEE. The V and J ends lost 4 bases and 4 bases, in that order; junction bases with no gene match: 7. This chain's CDR3 is CASSTPGTGVETQYF. The CDR3, as DNA: TGTGCCAGCAGCACCCCCGGGACAGGGGTAGAGACCCAGTACTTC.

The chain has TRBV7-2 and TRBJ2-5; unclear D gene. CDR1 SGHTA and CDR2 FQGNSA come from the germline V gene. The germline V and J ends were trimmed by 1 base and 7 bases, with 4 bases remaining between them. This CDR3 comprises 11 residues. This chain's CDR3 is CASSLGRTQYF. In nucleotides, the CDR3 is TGTGCCAGCAGCTTAGGTCGGACCCAGTACTTC.

This clone was detected a few times. This chain links TRBV18 with TRBJ2-1; perhaps TRBD2 as D (5 bases). The V gene lost 1 base and the J gene lost 5 bases, with 15 bases spanning the gap. The CDR3 has 16 amino acids. Germline values: CDR1 KGHSH, CDR2 LQKENI. The CDR3 spells CASSPLSQVEDNEQFF. In DNA form, the CDR3 reads TGTGCCAGCTCACCACTTTCCCAGGTGGAGGACAATGAGCAGTTCTTC.

The rearrangement links TRBV5-1 to TRBJ2-3; possible D gene TRBD1, 5 bases. Trimming took 6 bases from V and 6 from J, leaving 11 bases between them. Germline lookup yields CDR1 SGHRS and CDR2 YFSETQ. The length of the CDR3 is 12 residues. CDR3 in DNA: TGCGCCAGCACAGACAGCGCGGATACGCAGTATTTT. Translation gives CASTDSADTQYF.

V gene TRBV4-1 combines with J gene TRBJ2-1; D perhaps matches TRBD2 (6 bases). Germline CDR1 is MGHRA and CDR2 is YSYEKL. The V end lost 3 bases, the J end lost 8 bases, and 11 bases lay between the germline ends. There are 13 residues in the CDR3. CDR3 residues: CASSHLEGYEQFF. CDR3 nucleotide sequence: TGCGCCAGCAGCCACCTGGAGGGCTATGAGCAGTTCTTC.

The rearrangement links TRBV5-1 to TRBJ2-5; 9 bases line up with TRBD2. After removal of 4 bases from V and 3 bases from J, the junction contained 4 bases not matched to a gene. The CDR3 length is 14 residues. Germline assignment: CDR1 SGHRS and CDR2 YFSETQ. The CDR3 DNA reads as TGCGCCAGCAGCGGCGGGGGGGCCGAAGAGACCCAGTACTTC. This translates into CASSGGGAEETQYF.